The rows below give T cell receptor beta chains drawn from one sample of a study of OX40 agonist ivuxolimab in advanced cancers. Assay used: immunoSEQ multiplex PCR; TCRdb lists only in-frame clones, some missing. The data show 70,000 or so clones, approximately 80% seen once. This sample comprised CD4+ or CD8+ T cells sorted from blood, obtained in a trial of the OX40 agonist ivuxolimab. Receptors originate from an adult with an advanced solid tumor such as melanoma, head and neck, liver or kidney cancer. Each CDR3 is given without its conserved first and last residue.

j_gene | v_gene | CDR3aa
TRBJ1-5 | TRBV11-2 | ASSLSANNQPQH
TRBJ2-3 | TRBV27 | ASSQTRAGAGGTDTQY
TRBJ1-2 | TRBV6-4 | ASSAQGDYGYT
TRBJ2-3 | TRBV4-2 | ASTSSGGTDTQY
TRBJ2-1 | TRBV19 | ASGGAGNEQF
TRBJ1-3 | TRBV6-5 | ASSYSGASSGNTIY
TRBJ1-6 | TRBV30 | ASTSPGTGVSPLH
TRBJ1-5 | TRBV7-2 | ASSAAVSQPQH
TRBJ1-1 | TRBV19 | ASLGERRNTEAF
TRBJ1-2 | TRBV6-5 | ASSYSFQGGYT
TRBJ1-4 | TRBV7-9 | ASSLRTVLNEKLF
TRBJ2-2 | TRBV5-4 | ASSPSGGAYTGELF